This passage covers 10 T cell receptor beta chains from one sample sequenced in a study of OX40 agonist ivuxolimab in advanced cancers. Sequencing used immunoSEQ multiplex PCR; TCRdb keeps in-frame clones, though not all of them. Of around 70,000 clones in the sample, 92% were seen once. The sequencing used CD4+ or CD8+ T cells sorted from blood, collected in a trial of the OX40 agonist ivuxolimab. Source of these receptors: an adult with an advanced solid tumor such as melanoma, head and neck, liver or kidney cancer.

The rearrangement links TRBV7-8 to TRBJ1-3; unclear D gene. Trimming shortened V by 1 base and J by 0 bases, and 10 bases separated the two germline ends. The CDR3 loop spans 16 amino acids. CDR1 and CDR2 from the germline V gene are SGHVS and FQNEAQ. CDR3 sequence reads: CASSLGLGSSGNTIYF. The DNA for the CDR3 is TGTGCCAGCAGCTTAGGTTTGGGGTCCTCTGGAAACACCATATATTTT.

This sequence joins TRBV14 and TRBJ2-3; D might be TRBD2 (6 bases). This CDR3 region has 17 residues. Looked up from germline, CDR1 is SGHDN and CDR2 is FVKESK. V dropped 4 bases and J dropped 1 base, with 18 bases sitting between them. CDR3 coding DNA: TGTGCCAGCAGCCGCCTCCTAGGAGGCGGGGGCACAGATACGCAGTATTTT. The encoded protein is CASSRLLGGGGTDTQYF.

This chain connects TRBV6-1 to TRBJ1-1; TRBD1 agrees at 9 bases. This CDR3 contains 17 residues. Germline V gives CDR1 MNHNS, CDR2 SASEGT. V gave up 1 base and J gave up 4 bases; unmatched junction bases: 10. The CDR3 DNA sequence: TGTGCCAGCAGTGAAGGACCGGGACAGGGAAGTCTCACTGAAGCTTTCTTT. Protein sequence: CASSEGPGQGSLTEAFF.

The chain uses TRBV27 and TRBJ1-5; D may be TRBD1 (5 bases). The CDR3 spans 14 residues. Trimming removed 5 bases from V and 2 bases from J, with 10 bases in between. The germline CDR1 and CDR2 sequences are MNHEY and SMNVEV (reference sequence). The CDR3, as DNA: TGTGCCAGCAGTGGTCTGGGGGGCAATCAGCCCCAGCATTTT. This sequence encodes CASSGLGGNQPQHF.

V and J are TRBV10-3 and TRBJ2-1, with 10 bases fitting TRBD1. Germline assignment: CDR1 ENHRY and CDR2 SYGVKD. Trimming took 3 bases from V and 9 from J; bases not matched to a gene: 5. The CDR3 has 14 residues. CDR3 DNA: TGTGCCATCAGTGAAGTGTGGACAGGGGGTGAGCAGTTCTTC. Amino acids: CAISEVWTGGEQFF.

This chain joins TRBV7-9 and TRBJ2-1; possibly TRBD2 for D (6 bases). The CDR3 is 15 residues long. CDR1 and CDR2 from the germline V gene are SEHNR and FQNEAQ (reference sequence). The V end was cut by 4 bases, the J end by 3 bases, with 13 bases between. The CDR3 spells CASSSPLAIYNEQFF. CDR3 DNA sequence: TGTGCCAGCAGCTCCCCACTAGCCATCTACAATGAGCAGTTCTTC.

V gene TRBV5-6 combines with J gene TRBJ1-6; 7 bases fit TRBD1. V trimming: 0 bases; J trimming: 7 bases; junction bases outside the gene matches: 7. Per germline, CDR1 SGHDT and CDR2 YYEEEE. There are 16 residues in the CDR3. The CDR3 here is CASSLVRGARNSPLHF. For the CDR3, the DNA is TGTGCCAGCAGCTTGGTCAGGGGGGCAAGAAATTCACCCCTCCACTTT.

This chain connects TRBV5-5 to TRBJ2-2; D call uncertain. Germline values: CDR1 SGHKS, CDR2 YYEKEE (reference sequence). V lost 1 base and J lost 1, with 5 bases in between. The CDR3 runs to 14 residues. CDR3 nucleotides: TGTGCCAGCAGCTTGTATGAGAACACCGGGGAGCTGTTTTTT. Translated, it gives CASSLYENTGELFF.

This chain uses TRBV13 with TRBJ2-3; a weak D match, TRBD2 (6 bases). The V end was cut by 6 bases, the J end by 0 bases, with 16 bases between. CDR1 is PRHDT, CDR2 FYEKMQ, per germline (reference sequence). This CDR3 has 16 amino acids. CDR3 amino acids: CASSPPPSGSTDTQYF. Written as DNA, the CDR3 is TGTGCCAGCAGTCCCCCCCCCAGCGGGAGCACAGATACGCAGTATTTT.

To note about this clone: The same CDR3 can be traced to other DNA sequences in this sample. The CDR3, as DNA: TGTGCCAGCAGCTCCGGAGGAGGCACTGAAGCTTTCTTT. Its protein is CASSSGGGTEAFF. The chain couples TRBV7-6 to TRBJ1-1; unclear D gene. The CDR3 contains 13 residues. Germline CDR1 reads SGHVS; CDR2 reads FNYEAQ. V dropped 4 bases and J dropped 4 bases, with 10 bases sitting between them.